The rows below give T cell receptor beta chains drawn from one sample of a study of blood T cell repertoires in COVID-19. The table came from immunoSEQ multiplex PCR; TCRdb's copy has only in-frame clones and leaves some out. The sample holds about 140,000 clones, 80% to 90% seen once. Input material: PBMCs or T cells enriched from blood (not recorded which). The receptors shown here come from a woman between 50 and 59 years old with acute COVID-19. The CDR3 runs from the conserved cysteine through the conserved F or W. The D gene is left open where the match is weak. The size entry is marked missing in some rows and otherwise reads once, few, many or a size class.

>TRBJ1-4|once|.|TRBV27
TGTGCCAGTCAAACAGCGACAGGTGCTGAAAAACTGTTTTTT
CASQTATGAEKLFF
>TRBJ2-7|.|.|TRBV29-1
TGCAGCGTTGGATCAGGTCCCACCTACGAGCAGTACTTC
CSVGSGPTYEQYF
>TRBJ2-3|.|.|TRBV5-1
TGCGCCAGCAGTCTGAACGTACGCCAAGGAGGCACAGATACGCAGTATTTT
CASSLNVRQGGTDTQYF
>TRBJ2-7|.|.|TRBV13
TGTGCCAGCAGCTTATCCTCCGAGCAGTACTTC
CASSLSSEQYF
>TRBJ1-2|.|.|TRBV19
TGTGCCGGTCAGACAGGCATTGAATATGGCTACACCTTC
CAGQTGIEYGYTF
>TRBJ1-1|.|.|TRBV9
TGTGCCAGCAGCGTAGAGCGGGACCTCAGTAACACTGAAGCTTTCTTT
CASSVERDLSNTEAFF
>TRBJ2-7|.|.|TRBV20-1
TGCAGTGCTAGTTTCCCGGGACAAGGATACGAGCAGTACTTC
CSASFPGQGYEQYF
>TRBJ1-6|few|TRBD1|TRBV27
TGTGCCACGACGACAGGGGTTAATTCACCCCTCCACTTT
CATTTGVNSPLHF
>TRBJ2-3|.|.|TRBV5-1
TGCGCCAGCAGCTTGGCGGGAGTTAGCACAGATACGCAGTATTTT
CASSLAGVSTDTQYF
>TRBJ2-3|.|.|TRBV4-2
TGTGCCAGCAGCCCCCAGGGGGGTACAGATACGCAGTATTTT
CASSPQGGTDTQYF
>TRBJ1-3|.|TRBD1|TRBV5-1
TGCGCCAGCAGCTTGACAGGGGTTGACTCTGGAAACACCATATATTTT
CASSLTGVDSGNTIYF
>TRBJ1-2|.|.|TRBV9
TGTGCCAGCAGCGTTGGGGAGGGGTCCGTCGGCGGCTACACCTTC
CASSVGEGSVGGYTF
>TRBJ2-1|.|TRBD1|TRBV5-5
TGTGCCAGCAGGACTCGGCAGGGGGTGTACAATGAGCAGTTCTTC
CASRTRQGVYNEQFF
>TRBJ1-4|.|.|TRBV24-1
TGTGCCACCAGCGCCTTCGGGCGGGAACTGTTTTTT
CATSAFGRELFF
>TRBJ2-1|few|TRBD2|TRBV4-2
TGTGCCAGCAGCCAAGACCACGTTAGCGGGGTCGAACGGGGGCAGTTCTTC
CASSQDHVSGVERGQFF
>TRBJ2-7|.|.|TRBV7-5
TGTGCCCGTGGGGCTAGCGGCTCCTACGAGCAGTACTTC
CARGASGSYEQYF
>TRBJ2-7|.|.|TRBV18
TGTGCCAGCTCACCGCGACAGGACGAGCAGTACTTC
CASSPRQDEQYF
>TRBJ1-5|.|.|TRBV3-1/TRBV3-2
TGTGCCAGCAGCCAAGATCCGGGGAGCGGGAATCAGCCCCAGCATTTT
CASSQDPGSGNQPQHF
>TRBJ2-1|.|TRBD2|TRBV3-1/TRBV3-2
TGTGCCAGCAGCCCCCGTTTAGCGGGAGGCCATGAGCAGTTCTTC
CASSPRLAGGHEQFF
>TRBJ2-3|.|TRBD2|TRBV20-1
TGCAGTGCGAGTGGGGCTAGCGGGGGTAGCACAGATACGCAGTATTTT
CSASGASGGSTDTQYF
>TRBJ1-4|.|.|TRBV19
TGTGCCAGTAGGAGAGAATCAACTAATGAAAAACTGTTTTTT
CASRRESTNEKLFF
>TRBJ2-2|.|TRBD2|TRBV3-1/TRBV3-2
TGTGCCAGCAGCCCCCGGGTGTCTAGCGGGAGTACCGGGGAGCTGTTTTTT
CASSPRVSSGSTGELFF
>TRBJ2-7|.|TRBD1|TRBV5-8
TGTGCCAGCAGCGAAGGACAGGACAGCCACTACGAGCAGTACTTC
CASSEGQDSHYEQYF
>TRBJ2-5|.|.|TRBV18
TGTGCCAGCTCACCTAACCAAGAGACCCAGTACTTC
CASSPNQETQYF
>TRBJ1-1|.|.|TRBV5-4
TGTGCCAGCAGCCTACGGGGGTACACTGAAGCTTTCTTT
CASSLRGYTEAFF
>TRBJ2-5|.|TRBD1|TRBV12-3/TRBV12-4
TGTGCCAGCAGGGGGACAGGGGTGAAGACCCAGTACTTC
CASRGTGVKTQYF
>TRBJ2-7|once|TRBD2|TRBV6-2/TRBV6-3
TGTGCCAGCAGTTACTCGAATCTAGCGGGAGCGGGCGAGCAGTACTTC
CASSYSNLAGAGEQYF
>TRBJ2-2|.|TRBD2|TRBV3-1/TRBV3-2
TGTGCCAGCAGCCAAGATCCGTGGGGGGGGACCGGGGAGCTGTTTTTT
CASSQDPWGGTGELFF
>TRBJ2-1|.|TRBD2|TRBV7-7
TGTGCTAGCAGCTTAGAGACTAGCGGGCGTAATGAGCAGTTCTTC
CASSLETSGRNEQFF
>TRBJ1-1|.|.|TRBV11-3
TGTGCCAGCAGTAAAACCCGGGGGAACACTGAAGCTTTCTTT
CASSKTRGNTEAFF